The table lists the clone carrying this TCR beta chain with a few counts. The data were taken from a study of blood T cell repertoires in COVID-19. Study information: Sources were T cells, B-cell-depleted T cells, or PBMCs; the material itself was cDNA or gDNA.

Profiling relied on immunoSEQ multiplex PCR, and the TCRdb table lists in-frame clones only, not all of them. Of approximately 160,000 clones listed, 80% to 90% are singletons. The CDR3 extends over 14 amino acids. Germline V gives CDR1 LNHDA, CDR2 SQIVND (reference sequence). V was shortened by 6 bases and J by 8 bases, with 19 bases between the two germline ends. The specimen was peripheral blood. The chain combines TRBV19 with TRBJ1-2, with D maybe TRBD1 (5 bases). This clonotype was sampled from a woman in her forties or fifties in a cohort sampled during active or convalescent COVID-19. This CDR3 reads CASSNNRPLDGYTF. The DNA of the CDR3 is TGTGCCAGTAGCAATAACAGGCCCCTGGACGGCTACACCTTC. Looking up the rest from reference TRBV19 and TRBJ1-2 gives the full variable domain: DGGITQSPKYLFRKEGQNVTLSCEQNLNHDAMYWYRQDPGQGLRLIYYSQIVNDFQKGDIAEGYSVSREKKESFPLTVTSAQKNPTAFYLCASSNNRPLDGYTFGSGTRLTVV.